The 23 T cell receptor beta chains below were found in one sample sequenced in a study of blood T cell repertoires in COVID-19. Clones were read by immunoSEQ multiplex PCR, and TCRdb kept only the in-frame ones, dropping some. There are some 100,000 clones in the sample; 90% to 95% occur only once, and about 0.89% lies in the top ten. Sequencing was carried out using peripheral blood. The receptors here all came from a man aged 55-75 years with acute or convalescent COVID-19.

The V and J genes are TRBV19 and TRBJ2-7; TRBD1 matches at 8 bases. The V and J ends lost 6 bases and 4 bases, in that order; junction bases with no gene match: 5. The CDR3 runs 13 residues. The V gene's germline CDR1 is LNHDA and CDR2 SQIVND (reference sequence). The CDR3 region has the DNA TGTGCCAGTAGCCAGGGGGCCATGTACGAGCAGTACTTC. Translated: CASSQGAMYEQYF.

The gene calls are TRBV27 and TRBJ1-1; no reliable D call. Germline V gene data show CDR1 as MNHEY and CDR2 as SMNVEV (reference sequence). Trimming shortened V by 0 bases and J by 12 bases, and 14 bases separated the two germline ends. The CDR3 is 13 amino acids. CDR3 protein: CASSLSAPLATFF. DNA of the CDR3: TGTGCCAGCAGTTTATCGGCCCCTCTCGCAACTTTCTTT.

The table lists this clone with a count of one. The V gene is TRBV7-2, the J gene TRBJ2-2; TRBD2 might be the D (6 bases). Trimming took 5 bases from V and 0 from J, leaving 10 bases between them. Germline CDR1 SGHTA, CDR2 FQGNSA. The CDR3 is made up of 15 amino acids. CDR3 protein: CASSRDFANTGELFF. Here the CDR3 DNA reads TGTGCCAGCAGCCGGGACTTCGCGAACACCGGGGAGCTGTTTTTT.

The V gene is TRBV15, the J gene TRBJ1-4, with D uncertain. The V end was cut by 4 bases, the J end by 4 bases, with 19 bases between. This CDR3 has 17 residues. Per the germline V gene, CDR1 is LNHNV and CDR2 is YYDKDF (reference sequence). CDR3 amino acids: CATSTASGTALNEKLFF. CDR3 DNA sequence: TGTGCCACCAGCACAGCGTCGGGAACGGCGCTTAATGAAAAACTGTTTTTT.

The rearrangement uses TRBV28 and TRBJ2-1, with TRBD2 identical over 11 bases. V gave up 2 bases and J gave up 10 bases; unmatched junction bases: 10. CDR1 is MDHEN, CDR2 SYDVKM, per germline. The CDR3 has 16 amino acids. CDR3 bases: TGTGCCAGCAGTTTAAGGGTAGGGACTAGCGGCACAGAGCAGTTCTTC. Translation gives CASSLRVGTSGTEQFF.

J is TRBJ2-1 and V is TRBV5-8; 11 positions agree with TRBD1. Per germline, CDR1 SGHTS and CDR2 YDEGEE. CDR3 length: 13 residues. As DNA, the CDR3 is TGTTCCGGCAGGGACAGGGGGACCTATGAGCAGTTCTTC. Protein: CSGRDRGTYEQFF. Full variable domain (outside the CDR3, taken from reference TRBV5-8 and TRBJ2-1): EAGVTQSPTHLIKTRGQQATLRCSPISGHTSVYWYQQALGLGLQFLLWYDEGEERNRGNFPPRFSGRQFPNYSSELNVNALELEDSALYLCSGRDRGTYEQFFGPGTRLTVL.

The chain employs TRBV19 and TRBJ2-7; TRBD1 matches 7 bases. With 3 bases clipped from V and 2 bases from J, the junction kept 4 bases outside the gene matches. Germline assignment: CDR1 LNHDA and CDR2 SQIVND (reference sequence). This CDR3 has 14 residues. For the CDR3, the DNA is TGTGCCAGTAGTATGGGGGACAGAGCCTACGAGCAGTACTTC. Amino acids: CASSMGDRAYEQYF.

The chain has TRBV6-5 and TRBJ2-2; D is undetermined. The CDR3 extends over 13 amino acids. V shed 6 bases and J shed 5 bases, with 10 bases lying between them. Germline lookup yields CDR1 MNHEY and CDR2 SVGAGI. The CDR3 DNA reads TGTGCCAGCAGCCCAGTTTCAACCGGGGAGCTGTTTTTT. Residues: CASSPVSTGELFF.

This rearrangement joins TRBV6-2 or TRBV6-3 to TRBJ1-1; D is undetermined. V dropped 2 bases and J dropped 6 bases, with 7 bases sitting between them. The CDR3 is 12 residues long. CDR1 is MNHEY and CDR2 is SVGEGT in the germline V gene. Here the CDR3 reads CASSYGQSEAFF. CDR3 sequence (DNA): TGTGCCAGCAGTTACGGTCAGTCTGAAGCTTTCTTT.

The chain combines TRBV19 with TRBJ2-6; TRBD2 matches 8 bases. Per germline, CDR1 LNHDA and CDR2 SQIVND (reference sequence). V lost 5 bases to trimming and J lost 0 bases; unmatched junction nucleotides: 6. The CDR3 spans 17 residues. DNA for the CDR3: TGTGCCAGTAGTTCCACGGGAGGGGACTCTGGGGCCAACGTCCTGACTTTC. Translated: CASSSTGGDSGANVLTF.

The rearrangement joins TRBV29-1 to TRBJ1-2; the match to TRBD1 covers 7 bases. From germline, CDR1 is SQVTM and CDR2 ANQGSEA. The CDR3 has 16 residues. The junction had 17 bases not matched to a gene; V was cut back by 4 bases and J by 6 bases. Here the CDR3 DNA reads TGCAGCGTTGCTTACGAGGGGGCCACCTCCTCAAATGGCTACACCTTC. Its protein is CSVAYEGATSSNGYTF.

This sequence joins TRBV11-2 and TRBJ2-7; unclear D gene. Germline CDR1 SGHAT, CDR2 FQNNGV. The CDR3 runs to 15 residues. The germline V and J ends were trimmed by 1 base and 7 bases, with 17 bases remaining between them. The CDR3 nucleotides are TGTGCCAGCAGCTTAGGCACAGTAACCTACACGGAGCAGTACTTC. It codes for CASSLGTVTYTEQYF.

The chain links TRBV5-4 to TRBJ1-1; 8 bases map to TRBD1. This CDR3 contains 13 residues. CDR1 and CDR2 from the germline V gene are SGHNT and YYREEE (reference sequence). V trimming: 0 bases; J trimming: 7 bases; junction bases outside the gene matches: 2. CDR3 nucleotides: TGTGCCAGCAGCTTGGGGGGGACAGGTGAAGCTTTCTTT. Translated: CASSLGGTGEAFF.

J is TRBJ2-7 and V is TRBV12-3 or TRBV12-4, with unresolved D. The CDR3 loop spans 13 amino acids. V was trimmed by 3 bases and J by 2 bases, leaving 8 bases between them. DNA for the CDR3: TGTGCCAGCAGTTTGGGCCCGGCCTACGAGCAGTACTTC. Amino acid sequence: CASSLGPAYEQYF.

This clone was observed a single time. The chain carries TRBV5-8 and TRBJ2-2; the D is unclear. Trimming took off 6 bases at V and 6 bases at J, with 18 bases between the two ends. Germline V gene lookup returns CDR1 SGHTS and CDR2 YDEGEE. The CDR3 extends over 15 amino acids. CDR3 nucleotides: TGTGCCAGCACTCTGAGAGGAACCTCCCCCGGGGAGCTGTTTTTT. It codes for CASTLRGTSPGELFF. The complete variable domain, with remaining parts taken from reference TRBV5-8 and TRBJ2-2, reads EAGVTQSPTHLIKTRGQQATLRCSPISGHTSVYWYQQALGLGLQFLLWYDEGEERNRGNFPPRFSGRQFPNYSSELNVNALELEDSALYLCASTLRGTSPGELFFGEGSRLTVL.

The rearrangement uses TRBV28 and TRBJ2-2, with D unresolved. Germline V gene lookup returns CDR1 MDHEN and CDR2 SYDVKM. The CDR3 totals 15 residues. The ends were cut back, 1 base at V and 1 base at J, with 7 bases in the middle. The CDR3 nucleotides are TGTGCCAGCAGTTTATCTCTCGGGAACACCGGGGAGCTGTTTTTT. Translated: CASSLSLGNTGELFF.

This chain uses TRBV6-6 with TRBJ2-2; 9 nucleotides agree with TRBD2. The CDR3 runs 16 residues. Germline V gives CDR1 MNHNY, CDR2 SVGAGI (reference sequence). V was pared by 1 base and J by 2 bases, with 2 bases of the junction left unmatched. CDR3 sequence reads: CASSYLAGANTGELFF. As DNA, the CDR3 is TGTGCCAGCAGTTACTTAGCGGGAGCAAACACCGGGGAGCTGTTTTTT.

This clone came up once. The chain has TRBV2 and TRBJ2-4; the match to TRBD2 covers 13 bases. CDR3 length: 19 amino acids. Germline CDR1 SNHLY, CDR2 FYNNEI. The V gene end was trimmed by 7 bases and the J gene end by 1 base; junction bases not matched to a gene: 13. This chain's CDR3 is CASTQRGTSGIMAKNIQYF. The DNA for the CDR3 is TGTGCCAGCACCCAAAGAGGGACTAGCGGGATTATGGCCAAAAACATTCAGTACTTC.

This chain connects TRBV30 to TRBJ1-6; maybe TRBD1 (5 bases). V lost 0 bases and J 0 bases, leaving 9 bases between the germline ends. The length of the CDR3 is 16 residues. Germline V gene data show CDR1 as GTSNPN and CDR2 as SVGIG (reference sequence). The CDR3 bases are TGTGCCTGGAGTGTGGGGGGTAGCTCCTATAATTCACCCCTCCACTTT. It encodes CAWSVGGSSYNSPLHF.

The chain uses TRBV21-1 and TRBJ1-1; the table's D call TRBD1 went unverified against the DNA. TRBV21-1 is reported as a pseudogene. The CDR3 extends over 14 amino acids. The CDR3 DNA sequence: TGTGCCAGCAGCAAACCCCCCAGGGGCCCTGAAGCTTTCTTT. Its translation is CASSKPPRGPEAFF.

This chain connects TRBV19 to TRBJ2-1, with 11 bases lining up with TRBD2. Germline-derived CDR1 and CDR2 are LNHDA and SQIVND (reference sequence). With V trimmed by 4 bases and J by 9 bases, 8 bases remained unmatched. The CDR3 is 15 residues long. The CDR3 coding sequence is TGTGCCAGTAGTACCCTAGCGGGAGGCTCCAGTGAGCAGTTCTTC. Translated: CASSTLAGGSSEQFF.

Note on this clone: The same CDR3 also results from other DNA sequences found in this sample. This chain links TRBV5-5 with TRBJ2-1; TRBD2 matches at 13 bases. The germline V gene has CDR1 SGHKS and CDR2 YYEKEE (reference sequence). This CDR3 has 17 residues. Losses at the gene ends were 4 bases for V and 1 base for J; bases not matched to a gene: 5. The CDR3 loop is CASSPRLAGGSYNEQFF. CDR3 nucleotides: TGTGCCAGCAGCCCTCGACTAGCGGGAGGTTCCTACAATGAGCAGTTCTTC.

This clone appeared once. The V and J genes are TRBV6-1 and TRBJ2-7; a weak D match, TRBD1 (6 bases). Per the germline V gene, CDR1 is MNHNS and CDR2 is SASEGT. CDR3 size: 16 residues. Trimming pared 4 bases from V and 0 bases from J, leaving 16 bases between. The CDR3 coding sequence is TGTGCCAGCAGTGGAGTTAACAGGGTCAGCTCCTACGAGCAGTACGTC. Translated, it gives CASSGVNRVSSYEQYV.